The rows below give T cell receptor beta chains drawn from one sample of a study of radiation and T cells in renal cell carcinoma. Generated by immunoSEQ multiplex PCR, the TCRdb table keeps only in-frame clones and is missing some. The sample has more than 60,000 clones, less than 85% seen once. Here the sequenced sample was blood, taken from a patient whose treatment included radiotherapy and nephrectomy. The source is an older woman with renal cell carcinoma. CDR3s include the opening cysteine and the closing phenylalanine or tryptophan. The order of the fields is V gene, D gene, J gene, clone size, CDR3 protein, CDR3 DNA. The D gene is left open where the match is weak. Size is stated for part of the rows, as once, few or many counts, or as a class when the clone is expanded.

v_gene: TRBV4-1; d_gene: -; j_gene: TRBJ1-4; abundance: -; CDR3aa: CASSPLGRSGNEKLFF; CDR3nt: TGCGCCAGCAGCCCTCTGGGACGGAGTGGAAATGAAAAACTGTTTTTT
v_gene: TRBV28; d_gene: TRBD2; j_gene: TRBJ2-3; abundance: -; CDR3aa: CASNQGGASTDTQYF; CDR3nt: TGTGCCAGCAATCAGGGAGGGGCTAGCACAGATACGCAGTATTTT
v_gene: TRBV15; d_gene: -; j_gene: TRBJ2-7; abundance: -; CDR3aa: CATSNGTRLSFYEQYF; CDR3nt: TGTGCCACCAGCAACGGAACCCGACTATCGTTCTACGAGCAGTACTTC
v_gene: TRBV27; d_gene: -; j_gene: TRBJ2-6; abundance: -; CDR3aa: CASSLQGPPSGANVLTF; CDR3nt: TGTGCCAGCAGTTTACAGGGGCCCCCCTCTGGGGCCAACGTCCTGACTTTC
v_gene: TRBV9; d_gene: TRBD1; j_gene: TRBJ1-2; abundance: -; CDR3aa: CASSMGQGTTNYGYTF; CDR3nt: TGTGCCAGCAGCATGGGACAGGGGACTACTAACTATGGCTACACCTTC
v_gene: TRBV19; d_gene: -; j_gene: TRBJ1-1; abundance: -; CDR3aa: CASTQEAPKKAFF; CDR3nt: TGTGCCAGTACGCAGGAGGCCCCTAAGAAAGCTTTCTTT
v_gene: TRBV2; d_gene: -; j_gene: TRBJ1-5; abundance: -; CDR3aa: CASSDRATSNQPQHF; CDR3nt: TGTGCCAGCAGTGACCGGGCGACTAGCAATCAGCCCCAGCATTTT
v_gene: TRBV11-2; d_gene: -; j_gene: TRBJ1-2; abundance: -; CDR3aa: CASSLDLGTPSNYGYTF; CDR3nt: TGTGCCAGCAGCTTAGATCTCGGGACACCTTCTAACTATGGCTACACCTTC
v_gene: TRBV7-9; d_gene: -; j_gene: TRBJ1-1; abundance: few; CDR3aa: CASSLSGLNTEAFF; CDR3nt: TGTGCCAGCAGCTTATCTGGCTTGAACACTGAAGCTTTCTTT
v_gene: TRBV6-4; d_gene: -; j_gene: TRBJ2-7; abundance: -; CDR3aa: CASSGSPAGLRTYEQYF; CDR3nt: TGTGCCAGCAGTGGCTCCCCTGCGGGGCTTAGGACCTACGAGCAGTACTTC
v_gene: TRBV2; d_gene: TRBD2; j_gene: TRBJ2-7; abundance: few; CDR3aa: CASGAGVISYEQYF; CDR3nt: TGTGCCAGCGGGGCGGGGGTGATTTCCTACGAGCAGTACTTC
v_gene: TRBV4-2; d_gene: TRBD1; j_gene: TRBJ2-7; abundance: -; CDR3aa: CASSQYRAGQGITYEQYF; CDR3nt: TGTGCCAGCAGCCAATACAGAGCGGGACAGGGGATAACCTACGAGCAGTACTTC
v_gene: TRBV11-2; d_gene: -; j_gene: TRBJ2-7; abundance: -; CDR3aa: CASSWTVYEQYF; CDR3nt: TGTGCCAGCAGCTGGACAGTCTACGAGCAGTACTTC
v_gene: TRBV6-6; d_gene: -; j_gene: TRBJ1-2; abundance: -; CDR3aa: CASRPGDQSLYYGYTF; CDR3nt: TGTGCCAGCAGGCCCGGGGACCAAAGTTTATACTATGGCTACACCTTC
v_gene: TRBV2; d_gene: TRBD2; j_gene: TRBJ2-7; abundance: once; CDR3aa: CASKPTGLAVNEQYF; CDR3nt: TGTGCCAGCAAGCCCACTGGACTAGCGGTTAACGAGCAGTACTTC
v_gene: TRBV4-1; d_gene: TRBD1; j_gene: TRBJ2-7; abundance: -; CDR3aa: CASSQGQGAYYEQYF; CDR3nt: TGCGCCAGCAGCCAAGGACAGGGGGCTTATTACGAGCAGTACTTC
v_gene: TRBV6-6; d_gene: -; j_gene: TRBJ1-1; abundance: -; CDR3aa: CASSPKGNTEAFF; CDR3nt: TGTGCCAGCAGTCCGAAGGGCAACACTGAAGCTTTCTTT
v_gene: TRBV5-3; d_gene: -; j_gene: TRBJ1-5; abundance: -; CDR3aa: CARSPGRGVNIMWVSNQPQHF; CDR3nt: TGTGCCAGAAGCCCGGGGCGAGGGGTGAATATAATGTGGGTTAGCAATCAGCCCCAGCATTTT
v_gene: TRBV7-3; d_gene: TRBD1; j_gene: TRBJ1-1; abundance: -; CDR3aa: CASSLYGTGGRNTEAFF; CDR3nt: TGTGCCAGCAGCTTATATGGGACAGGGGGCCGTAACACTGAAGCTTTCTTT
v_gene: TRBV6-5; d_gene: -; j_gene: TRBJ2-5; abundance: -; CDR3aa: CASSYSPGEETQYF; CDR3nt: TGTGCCAGCAGTTACTCGCCGGGAGAAGAGACCCAGTACTTC
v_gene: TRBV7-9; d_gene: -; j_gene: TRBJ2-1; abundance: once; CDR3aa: CASTPTPNEQFF; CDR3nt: TGTGCCAGCACGCCGACCCCTAATGAGCAGTTCTTC
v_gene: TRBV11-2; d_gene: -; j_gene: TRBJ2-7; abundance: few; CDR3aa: CASSRLQSYEQYF; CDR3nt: TGTGCCAGCAGCCGGTTGCAATCCTACGAGCAGTACTTC
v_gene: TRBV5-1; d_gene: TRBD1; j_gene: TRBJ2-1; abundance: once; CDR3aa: CASSSRQGPYNEQFF; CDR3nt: TGCGCCAGCAGCTCCAGACAGGGCCCCTACAATGAGCAGTTCTTC
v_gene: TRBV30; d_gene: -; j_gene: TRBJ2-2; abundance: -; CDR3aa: CAWSATMNTGELFF; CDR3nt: TGTGCCTGGAGTGCTACAATGAACACCGGGGAGCTGTTTTTT
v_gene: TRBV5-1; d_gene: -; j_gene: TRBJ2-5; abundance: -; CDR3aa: CASSLGTQETQYF; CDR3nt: TGCGCCAGCAGCTTGGGGACACAAGAGACCCAGTACTTC
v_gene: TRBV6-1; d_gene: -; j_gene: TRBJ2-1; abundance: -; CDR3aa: CACMNNEQFF; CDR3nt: TGTGCCTGTATGAACAATGAGCAGTTCTTC
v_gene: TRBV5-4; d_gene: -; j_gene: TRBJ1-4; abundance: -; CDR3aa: CASSLAGSGREKLFF; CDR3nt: TGTGCCAGCAGCTTGGCGGGTAGTGGGAGAGAAAAACTGTTTTTT
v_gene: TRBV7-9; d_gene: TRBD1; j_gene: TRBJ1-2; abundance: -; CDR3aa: CASSLTGDYGYTF; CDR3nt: TGTGCCAGCAGCCTCACAGGGGATTATGGCTACACCTTC
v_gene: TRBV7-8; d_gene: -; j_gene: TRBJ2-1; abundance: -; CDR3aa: CASSLRRGNGYNEQFF; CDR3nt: TGTGCCAGCAGCTTAAGAAGGGGAAACGGATACAATGAGCAGTTCTTC
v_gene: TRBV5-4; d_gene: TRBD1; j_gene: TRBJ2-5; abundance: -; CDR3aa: CASSLLTGVEETQYF; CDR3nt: TGTGCCAGCAGCTTGCTGACAGGGGTTGAAGAGACCCAGTACTTC
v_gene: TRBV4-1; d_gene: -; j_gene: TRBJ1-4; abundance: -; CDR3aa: CASSPHWDGEKLFF; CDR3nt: TGCGCCAGCAGCCCACATTGGGACGGTGAAAAACTGTTTTTT
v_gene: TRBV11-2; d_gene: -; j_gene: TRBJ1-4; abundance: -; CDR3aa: CASSYGTEKLFF; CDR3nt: TGTGCCAGCAGCTACGGGACGGAAAAACTGTTTTTT
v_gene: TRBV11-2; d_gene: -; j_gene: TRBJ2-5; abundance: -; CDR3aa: CASSLDRGPVAQYF; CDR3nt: TGTGCCAGCAGCTTAGATAGGGGACCGGTGGCCCAGTACTTC
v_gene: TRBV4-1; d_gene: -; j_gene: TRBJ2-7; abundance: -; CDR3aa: CASSLLSALPSYEQYF; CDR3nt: TGCGCCAGCAGCCTTCTTAGTGCGTTACCCTCCTACGAGCAGTACTTC
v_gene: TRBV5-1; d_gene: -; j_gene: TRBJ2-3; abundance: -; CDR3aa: CADSTDTQYF; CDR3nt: TGCGCCGACAGCACAGATACGCAGTATTTT
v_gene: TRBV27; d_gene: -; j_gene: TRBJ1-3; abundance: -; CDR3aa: CASSTPGGQTGNTIYF; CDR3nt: TGTGCCAGCAGCACCCCCGGAGGACAAACTGGAAACACCATATATTTT
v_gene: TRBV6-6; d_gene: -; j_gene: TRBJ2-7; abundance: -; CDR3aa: CASSFGQPPYYEQYF; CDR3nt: TGTGCCAGCAGCTTCGGACAGCCTCCTTACTACGAGCAGTACTTC
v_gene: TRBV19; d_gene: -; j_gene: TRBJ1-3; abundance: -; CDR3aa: CASSIGTAGNTIYF; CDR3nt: TGTGCCAGTAGTATAGGGACAGCCGGAAACACCATATATTTT
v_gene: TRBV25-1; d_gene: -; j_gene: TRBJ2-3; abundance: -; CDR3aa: CASSPGTDTQYF; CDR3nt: TGTGCCAGCAGTCCCGGCACAGATACGCAGTATTTT
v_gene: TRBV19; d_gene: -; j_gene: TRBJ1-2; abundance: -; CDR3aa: CASSMGGAEDYGYTF; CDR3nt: TGTGCCAGTAGTATGGGGGGGGCAGAAGACTATGGCTACACCTTC
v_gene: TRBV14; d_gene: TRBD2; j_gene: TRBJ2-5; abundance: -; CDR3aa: CASSRLAGVETQYF; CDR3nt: TGTGCCAGCAGCCGACTAGCGGGAGTTGAGACCCAGTACTTC
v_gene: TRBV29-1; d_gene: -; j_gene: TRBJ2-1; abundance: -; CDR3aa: CSVSTGPGGEQFF; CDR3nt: TGCAGCGTTTCGACAGGGCCGGGGGGTGAGCAGTTCTTC
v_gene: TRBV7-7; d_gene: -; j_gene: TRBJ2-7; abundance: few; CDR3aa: CASSANQGHLHEQYF; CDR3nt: TGTGCTAGCAGCGCGAACCAGGGCCACCTTCACGAGCAGTACTTC
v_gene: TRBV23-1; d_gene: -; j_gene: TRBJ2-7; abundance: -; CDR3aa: CASSPNWVSSYEQYF; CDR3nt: TGCGCCAGCAGTCCCAATTGGGTGAGCTCCTACGAGCAGTACTTC
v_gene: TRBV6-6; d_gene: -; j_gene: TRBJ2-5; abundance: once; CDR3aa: CASTSTEYQETQYF; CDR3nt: TGTGCCAGCACCTCAACCGAGTACCAAGAGACCCAGTACTTC
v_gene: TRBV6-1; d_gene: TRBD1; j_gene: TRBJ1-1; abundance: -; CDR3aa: CASRTNRGTTEAFF; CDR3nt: TGTGCCAGCAGAACTAACAGGGGAACCACTGAAGCTTTCTTT
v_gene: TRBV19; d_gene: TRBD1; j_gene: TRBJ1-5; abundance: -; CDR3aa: CASTGTGGYQPQHF; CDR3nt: TGTGCCAGTACGGGGACAGGGGGCTATCAGCCCCAGCATTTT
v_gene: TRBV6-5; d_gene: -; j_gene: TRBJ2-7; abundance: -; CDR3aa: CASSTLRGYEQYF; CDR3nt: TGTGCCAGCAGTACCCTTAGAGGTTACGAGCAGTACTTC
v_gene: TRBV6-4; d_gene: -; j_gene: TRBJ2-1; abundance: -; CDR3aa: CASSDSPPGDEQFF; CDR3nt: TGTGCCAGCAGTGACAGTCCTCCGGGGGATGAGCAGTTCTTC
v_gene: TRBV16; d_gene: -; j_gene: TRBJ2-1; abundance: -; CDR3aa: CASSQSRQGRVNEQFF; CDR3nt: TGTGCCAGCAGCCAATCGCGGCAGGGGAGGGTCAATGAGCAGTTCTTC
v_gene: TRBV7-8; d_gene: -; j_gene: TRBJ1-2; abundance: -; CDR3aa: CASSLRGVANGYTF; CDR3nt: TGTGCCAGCAGCTTACGGGGGGTGGCAAATGGCTACACCTTC
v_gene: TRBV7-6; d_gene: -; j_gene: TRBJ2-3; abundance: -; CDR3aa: CASSLEDTQYF; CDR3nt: TGTGCCAGCAGCTTAGAAGATACGCAGTATTTT
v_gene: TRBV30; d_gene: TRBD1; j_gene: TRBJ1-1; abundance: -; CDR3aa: CAWSADRSNTEAFF; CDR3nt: TGTGCCTGGAGTGCGGACAGGTCGAACACTGAAGCTTTCTTT
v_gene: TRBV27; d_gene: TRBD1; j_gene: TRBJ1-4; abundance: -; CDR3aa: CASSTYQGVGEKLFF; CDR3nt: TGTGCCAGCAGCACATACCAGGGGGTGGGGGAAAAACTGTTTTTT
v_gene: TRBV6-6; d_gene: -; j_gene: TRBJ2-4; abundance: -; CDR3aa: CASSFGTHIQYF; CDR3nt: TGTGCCAGCAGTTTCGGGACCCACATTCAGTACTTC
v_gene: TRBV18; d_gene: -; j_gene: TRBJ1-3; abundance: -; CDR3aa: CASSPGFENTIYF; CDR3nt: TGTGCCAGCTCACCGGGGTTTGAAAACACCATATATTTT
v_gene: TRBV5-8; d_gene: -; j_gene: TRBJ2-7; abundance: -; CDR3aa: CASSSSSNHRDPYEQYF; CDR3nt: TGTGCCAGCAGCTCCTCCTCGAACCACAGGGACCCCTACGAGCAGTACTTC
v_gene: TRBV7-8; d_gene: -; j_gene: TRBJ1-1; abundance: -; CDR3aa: CASSSQGRGTEAFF; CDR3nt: TGTGCCAGCAGCTCCCAGGGTCGCGGCACTGAAGCTTTCTTT
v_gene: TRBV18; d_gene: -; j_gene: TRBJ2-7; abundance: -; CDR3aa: CASSPQTSYEQYF; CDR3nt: TGTGCCAGCTCACCACAAACCAGTTACGAGCAGTACTTC
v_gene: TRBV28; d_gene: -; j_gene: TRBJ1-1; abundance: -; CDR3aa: CASSSVGQRGTEAFF; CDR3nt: TGTGCCAGCAGTTCGGTGGGTCAGCGGGGCACTGAAGCTTTCTTT